This T cell receptor beta chain was profiled in a study of T cell changes during pregnancy in multiple sclerosis. TCRdb keeps only in-frame clones here, not all; method: immunoSEQ multiplex PCR. There are 75,000 to 80,000 clones in the sample; about 89% occur only once, and 1.9% lies in the top ten. The receptor's source is a female donor with multiple sclerosis, enrolled in a pregnancy study. Sequencing used peripheral blood, obtained before pregnancy.

In DNA form, the CDR3 reads TGTGCCAGCAGCTTATACCCGGCCGGGGGTAGGACGGGGTCCTACGAGCAGTACTTC. Residues: CASSLYPAGGRTGSYEQYF. The V gene is TRBV7-9, the J gene TRBJ2-7; maybe TRBD2 (6 bases). V was trimmed by 2 bases and J by 1 base, leaving 24 bases between them. The length of the CDR3 is 19 residues. Germline CDR1 is SEHNR and CDR2 is FQNEAQ (reference sequence).